Given below is one T cell receptor (beta chain) in context. A clone one base away is much larger, so this may be a read error. This specimen belongs to a study of molecular identifiers for immune sequencing clone quantification. The CDR3 totals 14 residues. Looked up from germline, CDR1 is SGHNT and CDR2 is YENEEA. J gave up 5 bases and V 5 bases, and 6 bases lay outside the gene matches. TCRdb reanalysed the PCR reads using MiXCR and keeps one entry per CDR3 protein. In the table there are about 630,000 distinct CDR3 sequences, less than 30% of which are singletons. The source material was naive CD8+ T cells from blood, with Jurkat cell RNA spiked in. As for subset: FACS-sorted CD8+CD4-CCR7+CD45RA+ naive T cells. The source of this sequence is a human donor in good health. Some libraries in this study had Jurkat cell RNA spiked in. The rearrangement uses TRBV11-3 and TRBJ2-7; the match to TRBD1 covers 10 bases. The CDR3 protein is CASSPRDRGHEQYF. In DNA, the CDR3 is TGTGCCAGCAGCCCCCGGGACAGGGGCCACGAGCAGTACTTC.